This T cell receptor (beta chain) was profiled in a study of blood T cell repertoires in COVID-19. Across the study: The United States, Italy and Spain supplied acute and convalescent COVID-19 samples.

In the authors' methods: Reference gene primer amplification gave nucleated cell count estimates. The data were produced by immunoSEQ multiplex PCR, yet TCRdb's version contains in-frame clones alone and is incomplete. V, J and clone size are those of that table, while D and trimming were read from the DNA. The sample includes a few hundred thousand clones, roughly 90% of them seen just once. The V and J ends lost 5 bases and 7 bases respectively, with 8 bases between them. The CDR3 loop spans 11 amino acids. Germline CDR1 reads SGHTA; CDR2 reads FQGNSA. The TCR was taken from a human donor in a cohort sampled during active COVID-19. This chain connects TRBV7-2 to TRBJ1-1; a weak D match, TRBD1 (5 bases). Sequencing was done on a sample of peripheral blood. The CDR3 protein is CASSRQYEAFF. CDR3 DNA: TGTGCCAGCAGCCGACAGTATGAAGCTTTCTTT.